A single sample gave rise to the 28 T cell receptor beta chains below, sequenced in a study of radiotherapy plus CTLA-4 blockade in lung cancer. Data came from immunoSEQ multiplex PCR; TCRdb stores just in-frame clones and leaves some out. In the table there are fewer than 150,000 clones, approximately 84% of which are singletons. The sample in question was peripheral blood, obtained from a patient treated with radiotherapy plus ipilimumab. Receptors originate from a human donor with non-small cell lung cancer who had a partial response to radiotherapy plus ipilimumab.

This rearrangement joins TRBV5-5 to TRBJ2-1; TRBD1 is a possible D gene (6 bases). This CDR3 is 16 amino acids long. V gave up 3 bases and J gave up 8 bases, with 21 bases separating them. Germline-derived CDR1 and CDR2 are SGHKS and YYEKEE (reference sequence). CDR3 amino acids: CASSWKGVTPIDEQFF. DNA of the CDR3: TGTGCCAGCAGCTGGAAGGGGGTCACTCCCATCGATGAGCAGTTCTTC. Filled out from reference TRBV5-5 and TRBJ2-1, the complete variable domain reads DAGVTQSPTHLIKTRGQQVTLRCSPISGHKSVSWYQQVLGQGPQFIFQYYEKEERGRGNFPDRFSARQFPNYSSELNVNALLLGDSALYLCASSWKGVTPIDEQFFGPGTRLTVL.

This clone occurred a few times. The chain combines TRBV19 with TRBJ2-4; 14 bases agree with TRBD2. The CDR3 is 20 amino acids. V lost 3 bases and J lost 1; bases outside the gene matches: 11. The germline CDR1 and CDR2 sequences are LNHDA and SQIVND (reference sequence). The CDR3 here is CASSIPTRLAGGPAKNIQYF. The CDR3, as DNA: TGTGCCAGTAGTATCCCAACCCGACTAGCGGGAGGGCCCGCCAAAAACATTCAGTACTTC. Filled out from reference TRBV19 and TRBJ2-4, the complete variable domain reads DGGITQSPKYLFRKEGQNVTLSCEQNLNHDAMYWYRQDPGQGLRLIYYSQIVNDFQKGDIAEGYSVSREKKESFPLTVTSAQKNPTAFYLCASSIPTRLAGGPAKNIQYFGAGTRLSVL.

This clone was counted between two and nine times. The genes are TRBV7-9 and TRBJ1-1; perhaps TRBD1 as D (5 bases). V was clipped by 5 bases and J by 4 bases, with 11 bases between them. Germline CDR1 is SEHNR and CDR2 is FQNEAQ (reference sequence). The CDR3 spans 13 residues. The CDR3 nucleotides read TGTGCCAGCAGCCCGACAGAATTCACTGAAGCTTTCTTT. This codes for CASSPTEFTEAFF.

J is TRBJ1-1 and V is TRBV7-2, with D unclear. The V end was cut by 2 bases, the J end by 1 base, with 8 bases between. The CDR3 covers 14 residues. Germline V gives CDR1 SGHTA, CDR2 FQGNSA. CDR3 nucleotide sequence: TGTGCCAGCAGCTTAACCACAGCGAACACTGAAGCTTTCTTT. Amino acids: CASSLTTANTEAFF. Full variable domain (outside the CDR3, taken from reference TRBV7-2 and TRBJ1-1): GAGVSQSPSNKVTEKGKDVELRCDPISGHTALYWYRQSLGQGLEFLIYFQGNSAPDKSGLPSDRFSAERTGGSVSTLTIQRTQQEDSAVYLCASSLTTANTEAFFGQGTRLTVV.

The V and J genes are TRBV5-8 and TRBJ2-7, with D possibly being TRBD1 (6 bases). The germline gives CDR1 SGHTS, CDR2 YDEGEE. V lost 2 bases and J 3 bases, leaving 12 bases between the germline ends. This CDR3 spans 14 amino acids. Here the CDR3 reads CASSFRDTRYEQYF. CDR3 DNA: TGTGCCAGCAGCTTTCGGGACACCCGCTACGAGCAGTACTTC. The whole variable domain, filled in from reference TRBV5-8 and TRBJ2-7, reads EAGVTQSPTHLIKTRGQQATLRCSPISGHTSVYWYQQALGLGLQFLLWYDEGEERNRGNFPPRFSGRQFPNYSSELNVNALELEDSALYLCASSFRDTRYEQYFGPGTRLTVT.

The rearrangement joins TRBV19 to TRBJ2-5; 10 nucleotides match TRBD1. The CDR3 sequence is 15 residues long. Germline CDR1 reads LNHDA; CDR2 reads SQIVND (reference sequence). Trimming at V came to 9 bases and at J to 5 bases, leaving 12 bases not matched to a gene. This CDR3 reads CASSKWTGGTETQYF. CDR3 coding DNA: TGTGCCAGCTCGAAATGGACAGGGGGTACGGAGACCCAGTACTTC.

The chain links TRBV29-1 to TRBJ2-2; D gene uncertain. The CDR3 length is 11 residues. Trimming pared 3 bases from V and 8 bases from J, leaving 7 bases between. From germline, CDR1 is SQVTM and CDR2 ANQGSEA. DNA for the CDR3: TGCAGCGTTGACGGTGTGGGGGAGCTGTTTTTT. Its protein product is CSVDGVGELFF.

The genes are TRBV29-1 and TRBJ1-1; D possibly corresponds to TRBD1 (5 bases). The CDR3 spans 11 residues. Trimming took off 8 bases at V and 5 bases at J, with 12 bases between the two ends. In germline, CDR1 is SQVTM, CDR2 ANQGSEA. DNA for the CDR3: TGCAGCTCGACCCGGGGGACTGAAGCTTTCTTT. Amino acid sequence: CSSTRGTEAFF.

This sequence joins TRBV28 and TRBJ2-3, with 9 bases that match TRBD1. The ends lost 6 bases at V and 2 bases at J; junction bases unmatched: 6. Germline CDR1 and CDR2: MDHEN and SYDVKM. The length of the CDR3 is 15 residues. The CDR3 region has the DNA TGTGCCAGCAGAAAGGGGACAGGGACCACAGATACGCAGTATTTT. This gives the protein CASRKGTGTTDTQYF.

This clone was seen only once. The chain recombines TRBV19 with TRBJ1-2; perhaps TRBD1 as D (6 bases). Deletions cut 4 bases from V and 1 base from J, with 13 bases between. This CDR3 contains 15 residues. Germline lookup yields CDR1 LNHDA and CDR2 SQIVND (reference sequence). The CDR3 bases are TGTGCCAGTAGTAGGCGACAGGACGGTAACTATGGCTACACCTTC. Its protein product is CASSRRQDGNYGYTF.

DNA for the CDR3: TGTGCCACCAGCAGAGATCACATTGGCTACACCTTC. It is translated as CATSRDHIGYTF. V and J are TRBV15 and TRBJ1-2; D uncertain. V lost 0 bases and J lost 7, with 6 bases in between. The CDR3 length is 12 residues. CDR1 and CDR2 (germline): LNHNV, YYDKDF (reference sequence).

The rearrangement uses TRBV5-6 and TRBJ1-1; D is possibly TRBD1 (5 bases). The germline V gene encodes CDR1 SGHDT and CDR2 YYEEEE. The CDR3 covers 15 residues. V lost 4 bases and J lost 4, with 17 bases in between. In DNA form, the CDR3 reads TGTGCCAGCAGCACCTACAGCCGCCAGGGCACTGAAGCTTTCTTT. Translation: CASSTYSRQGTEAFF.

This clone was seen only a few times. The chain has TRBV7-9 and TRBJ1-4, with D tentatively TRBD1 (5 bases). The CDR3 is 13 amino acids. Deletions cut 4 bases from V and 4 bases from J, with 7 bases between. Germline V CDR1 and CDR2: SEHNR, FQNEAQ (reference sequence). The DNA for the CDR3 is TGTGCCAGCAGCTGGGACTTTAATGAAAAACTGTTTTTT. It encodes CASSWDFNEKLFF.

This clone has a single count. The rearrangement joins TRBV6-6 to TRBJ2-5; D is uncertain. Trimming took 6 bases from V and 5 from J, leaving 13 bases between them. The CDR3 extends over 13 amino acids. Germline V CDR1 and CDR2: MNHNY, SVGAGI (reference sequence). The CDR3 here is CASSLPSGETQYF. The CDR3 bases are TGTGCCAGCAGCCTACCGTCGGGTGAGACCCAGTACTTC.

The genes are TRBV5-6 and TRBJ2-1, with D possibly being TRBD2 (5 bases). Germline assignment: CDR1 SGHDT and CDR2 YYEEEE. Trimming took 4 bases from V and 4 from J, leaving 9 bases between them. The CDR3 contains 13 residues. The CDR3 region has the DNA TGTGCCAGCAGCCCCCGGGGTTACAATGAGCAGTTCTTC. It encodes CASSPRGYNEQFF.

The chain employs TRBV27 and TRBJ1-4, with TRBD1 as a possible D gene (6 bases). Trimming pared 3 bases from V and 2 bases from J, leaving 13 bases between. Germline V gene sequence: CDR1 MNHEY, CDR2 SMNVEV (reference sequence). This CDR3 spans 16 amino acids. CDR3 loop: CASSFLGGVTNEKLFF. The CDR3 region has the DNA TGTGCCAGCAGTTTTTTAGGGGGGGTGACTAATGAAAAACTGTTTTTT.

The V gene is TRBV25-1, the J gene TRBJ1-5, with no clear D. This CDR3 is built from 13 residues. Germline V gene sequence: CDR1 MGHDK, CDR2 SYGVNS. V gave up 2 bases and J gave up 4 bases, with 6 bases separating them. The CDR3 nucleotides read TGTGCCAGCAGTGAACCCGGGAATCAGCCCCAGCATTTT. Residues: CASSEPGNQPQHF.

About this clone itself: This CDR3 is also generated by other DNA sequences in the sample. The chain recombines TRBV5-1 with TRBJ2-3; TRBD1 matches 11 bases. V was clipped by 0 bases and J by 4 bases; unmatched bases: 4. The CDR3 runs 16 residues. CDR1 is SGHRS, CDR2 YFSETQ, per germline. CDR3 sequence reads: CASSLARTGGADTQYF. DNA for the CDR3: TGCGCCAGCAGCTTGGCCAGGACAGGGGGCGCAGATACGCAGTATTTT.

The chain joins TRBV2 to TRBJ1-2, with 9 bases matching TRBD1. Germline assignment: CDR1 SNHLY and CDR2 FYNNEI. V gave up 1 base and J gave up 4 bases; unmatched junction bases: 1. The CDR3 is 14 residues long. CDR3 DNA sequence: TGTGCCAGCAGTGAAGTGGGACAGGGCTATGGCTACACCTTC. Translation gives CASSEVGQGYGYTF.

The chain recombines TRBV4-1 with TRBJ1-1; 7 bases are shared with TRBD1. V lost 4 bases and J lost 3; bases outside the gene matches: 8. Germline CDR1 reads MGHRA; CDR2 reads YSYEKL. This CDR3 has 15 residues. The CDR3 region is CASSRKKGADTEAFF. CDR3 DNA: TGCGCCAGCAGCCGGAAGAAGGGGGCAGACACTGAAGCTTTCTTT.

This clone has only a few counts. The J gene is TRBJ2-7, the V gene TRBV5-1; 11 bases line up with TRBD1. The germline CDR1 and CDR2 sequences are SGHRS and YFSETQ. CDR3 size: 15 residues. V lost 5 bases to trimming and J lost 2 bases; unmatched junction nucleotides: 6. In nucleotides, the CDR3 is TGCGCCAGCAGGGAAGGACAGGGGGCCACCTACGAGCAGTACTTC. This gives the protein CASREGQGATYEQYF.

The chain employs TRBV2 and TRBJ1-5; D not resolved. The germline V and J ends were trimmed by 3 bases and 5 bases, with 8 bases remaining between them. This CDR3 contains 13 residues. Germline-derived CDR1 and CDR2 are SNHLY and FYNNEI. CDR3 DNA sequence: TGTGCCAGCAGTGAGTTGGGCGATCAGCCCCAGCATTTT. Its protein product is CASSELGDQPQHF.

This chain joins TRBV9 and TRBJ2-5; D is unclear. This CDR3 is 11 amino acids long. Germline CDR1 SGDLS, CDR2 YYNGEE. The V gene lost 3 bases and the J gene lost 4 bases, with 4 bases spanning the gap. This CDR3 reads CASSAGETQYF. The CDR3 region has the DNA TGTGCCAGCAGCGCCGGAGAGACCCAGTACTTC.

The chain links TRBV9 to TRBJ2-3; D perhaps matches TRBD1 (6 bases). The germline gives CDR1 SGDLS, CDR2 YYNGEE. V was cut by 0 bases and J by 4 bases, with 9 bases left in between. The CDR3 is 14 amino acids. CDR3 coding DNA: TGTGCCAGCAGCGTAGGCACAGGGCCAGATACGCAGTATTTT. Its translation: CASSVGTGPDTQYF.

The J gene is TRBJ2-7, the V gene TRBV15, with TRBD2 matching over 9 bases. The V and J ends lost 1 base and 9 bases, in that order; junction bases with no gene match: 7. The CDR3 runs to 14 residues. The germline V gene encodes CDR1 LNHNV and CDR2 YYDKDF (reference sequence). Written as DNA, the CDR3 is TGTGCCACCAGCAGAGTAGCGGGAGTCAGTTTGCAGTACGTC. This encodes CATSRVAGVSLQYV.

V is TRBV9 and J is TRBJ1-4; D call uncertain. From germline, CDR1 is SGDLS and CDR2 YYNGEE. V lost 0 bases, J lost 6 bases, and 6 bases lay in between. The CDR3 covers 13 residues. CDR3 in amino acids: CASSVALDEKLFF. The CDR3 nucleotides read TGTGCCAGCAGCGTAGCGTTAGATGAAAAACTGTTTTTT. The complete variable domain, with remaining parts taken from reference TRBV9 and TRBJ1-4, reads DSGVTQTPKHLITATGQRVTLRCSPRSGDLSVYWYQQSLDQGLQFLIQYYNGEERAKGNILERFSAQQFPDLHSELNLSSLELGDSALYFCASSVALDEKLFFGSGTQLSVL.

The J gene is TRBJ2-1, the V gene TRBV29-1; 8 bases line up with TRBD1. The CDR3 runs to 12 residues. V shed 4 bases and J 14 bases; nucleotides not matched to a gene: 10. Germline lookup yields CDR1 SQVTM and CDR2 ANQGSEA. The DNA for the CDR3 is TGCAGCGTTGGGGTTCCAGGGGGCGCGAAGTTCTTC. Protein: CSVGVPGGAKFF.

The CDR3 here is CASSRPGTGNYGYTF. The CDR3 DNA is TGTGCCAGCAGTCGCCCCGGGACAGGAAACTATGGCTACACCTTC. The chain couples TRBV6-5 to TRBJ1-2, with 8 nucleotides matching TRBD1. This CDR3 has 15 residues. The V and J ends lost 5 bases and 2 bases, in that order; junction bases with no gene match: 7. From germline, CDR1 is MNHEY and CDR2 SVGAGI.